The present T cell receptor (beta chain) was sequenced within a study of OX40 agonist ivuxolimab in advanced cancers. General observations from the study: No determination was made of the antigen specificity of the expanded peripheral T cells.

This clone came up once. Its matching antigen is unknown. Some clones are missing from TCRdb's copy, which holds only in-frame ones; the method was immunoSEQ multiplex PCR. The sample lists approximately 74,000 clones; around nine tenths were seen once. This CDR3 spans 19 amino acids. V lost 0 bases to trimming and J lost 6 bases; unmatched junction nucleotides: 17. Germline CDR1 is SGHDT and CDR2 is YYEEEE. Sequenced material: CD4+ or CD8+ T cells sorted from blood, taken in a trial of the OX40 agonist ivuxolimab. The rearrangement joins TRBV5-6 to TRBJ2-4; 8 nucleotides line up with TRBD1. The clonotype comes from an adult with an advanced solid tumor such as melanoma, head and neck, liver or kidney cancer. The CDR3 region is CASSLVASTGVGLGNIQYF. The CDR3 region has the DNA TGTGCCAGCAGCTTGGTGGCCTCGACAGGGGTAGGATTGGGAAACATTCAGTACTTC.